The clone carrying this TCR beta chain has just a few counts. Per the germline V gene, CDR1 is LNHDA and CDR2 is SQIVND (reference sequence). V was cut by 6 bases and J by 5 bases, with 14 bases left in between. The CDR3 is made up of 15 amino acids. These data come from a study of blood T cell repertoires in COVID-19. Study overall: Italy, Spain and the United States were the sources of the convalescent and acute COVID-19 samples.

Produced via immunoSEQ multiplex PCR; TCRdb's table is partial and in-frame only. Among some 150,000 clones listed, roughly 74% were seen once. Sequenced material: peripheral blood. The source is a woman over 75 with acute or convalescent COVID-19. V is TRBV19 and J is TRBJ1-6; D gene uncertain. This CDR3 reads CASRLERRDNSPLHF. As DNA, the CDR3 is TGTGCCAGTAGATTAGAGAGGAGAGATAATTCACCCCTCCACTTT.